One sample yielded the 28 T cell receptor beta chains listed below, sequenced in a study of blood T cell repertoires in COVID-19. Produced via immunoSEQ multiplex PCR; TCRdb's table is partial and in-frame only. The table shows 230,000 or so clones, with approximately 84% occurring only once. The sample comprised PBMCs or T cells enriched from blood (not recorded which). The receptors stem from a woman aged 45-65 years who had been exposed to COVID-19.

V gene TRBV7-8 combines with J gene TRBJ2-1; D gene uncertain. CDR1 and CDR2 (germline): SGHVS, FQNEAQ. The CDR3 runs 13 residues. Trimming left V 5 bases short and J 0 bases short, with 5 bases between. As DNA, the CDR3 is TGTGCCAGCAGCGGTAGCTCCTACAATGAGCAGTTCTTC. It specifies CASSGSSYNEQFF.

The chain carries TRBV12-3 or TRBV12-4 and TRBJ2-2; D unclear. V was pared by 6 bases and J by 7 bases, with 12 bases between. The CDR3 is made up of 13 amino acids. CDR3 DNA sequence: TGTGCCAGCAGCCGCGCGGCACTCGGGGAGCTGTTTTTT. This encodes CASSRAALGELFF.

This clone was seen a handful of times. The gene calls are TRBV5-1 and TRBJ2-3, with D perhaps matching TRBD1 (6 bases). V was pared by 1 base and J by 3 bases, with 9 bases between. Germline CDR1 and CDR2: SGHRS and YFSETQ. The CDR3 contains 14 residues. The DNA of the CDR3 is TGCGCCAGCAGCTTGCTTGGACAGACAGATACGCAGTATTTT. It is translated as CASSLLGQTDTQYF. Full variable domain (missing parts from reference TRBV5-1 and TRBJ2-3): KAGVTQTPRYLIKTRGQQVTLSCSPISGHRSVSWYQQTPGQGLQFLFEYFSETQRNKGNFPGRFSGRQFSNSRSEMNVSTLELGDSALYLCASSLLGQTDTQYFGPGTRLTVL.

Ten or more counts support this clone. The chain employs TRBV6-4 and TRBJ1-4; 8 positions agree with TRBD1. In germline, CDR1 is MRHNA, CDR2 SNTAGT. CDR3 length: 16 amino acids. V shed 4 bases and J 8 bases; nucleotides not matched to a gene: 12. The CDR3 loop reads CASSVDRDFHAEKLFF. As DNA, the CDR3 is TGTGCCAGCAGTGTGGACAGGGATTTCCATGCCGAAAAACTGTTTTTT.

V usage is TRBV2 and J usage is TRBJ1-5; maybe TRBD1 (5 bases). Germline lookup yields CDR1 SNHLY and CDR2 FYNNEI. V gave up 3 bases and J gave up 2 bases, with 11 bases separating them. The CDR3 consists of 15 residues. Here the CDR3 reads CASSDRAHRNQPQHF. The DNA of the CDR3 is TGTGCCAGCAGTGACAGGGCCCATCGCAATCAGCCCCAGCATTTT.

This chain joins TRBV7-2 and TRBJ1-2, with 7 bases fitting TRBD1. V gave up 3 bases and J gave up 10 bases; unmatched junction bases: 11. The germline V gene encodes CDR1 SGHTA and CDR2 FQGNSA. This CDR3 has 14 residues. DNA of the CDR3: TGTGCCAGCAGCTTCCTAAGACAGGGTAGTACCTACACCTTC. Protein product: CASSFLRQGSTYTF.

This chain joins TRBV29-1 and TRBJ2-5, with D maybe TRBD2 (6 bases). This CDR3 is built from 13 residues. The germline CDR1 and CDR2 sequences are SQVTM and ANQGSEA. Trimming removed 8 bases at V and 2 bases at J, with 15 bases between. CDR3 sequence (DNA): TGCAGCCTCCCGGGAGCAGGGCAAGAGACCCAGTACTTC. It translates to CSLPGAGQETQYF. Filled out from reference TRBV29-1 and TRBJ2-5, the complete variable domain reads SAVISQKPSRDICQRGTSLTIQCQVDSQVTMMFWYRQQPGQSLTLIATANQGSEATYESGFVIDKFPISRPNLTFSTLTVSNMSPEDSSIYLCSLPGAGQETQYFGPGTRLLVL.

The genes are TRBV21-1 and TRBJ2-7; no DNA check was done on the table's D call, TRBD1. TRBV21-1 is assigned pseudogene status. The CDR3 has 15 amino acids. The CDR3 reads CASSKEDRKLNEQYF. The CDR3 nucleotides are TGTGCCAGCAGCAAAGAAGACAGAAAATTAAACGAGCAGTACTTC.

The gene calls are TRBV19 and TRBJ1-2, with D maybe TRBD1 (6 bases). V was pared by 3 bases and J by 0 bases, with 14 bases between. Germline CDR1 is LNHDA and CDR2 is SQIVND (reference sequence). This CDR3 region has 16 residues. The chain's CDR3 is CASSMANRASNYGYTF. For the CDR3, the DNA is TGTGCCAGTAGTATGGCTAACAGGGCTTCTAACTATGGCTACACCTTC.

The chain joins TRBV6-5 to TRBJ2-7; 10 bases agree with TRBD1. The CDR3 is 15 residues long. Germline V gene sequence: CDR1 MNHEY, CDR2 SVGAGI. V was clipped by 1 base and J by 5 bases; unmatched bases: 5. The CDR3 region is CASSYFGDRGNEQYF. In DNA, the CDR3 is TGTGCCAGCAGTTACTTTGGGGACAGGGGCAACGAGCAGTACTTC.

The V and J genes are TRBV21-1 and TRBJ1-1; TRBD1, as called in the table, went unchecked against the DNA. TRBV21-1 is classified as a pseudogene. The CDR3 runs 16 residues. The CDR3 DNA is TGTGCCAGCAGCAAAACCTCTCAGACAGGGGAAACTGAAGCTTTCTTT. Protein sequence: CASSKTSQTGETEAFF.

This clone was counted between two and nine times. This rearrangement joins TRBV2 to TRBJ2-7; the match to TRBD1 covers 9 bases. CDR3 length equals 14 residues. The germline CDR1 and CDR2 sequences are SNHLY and FYNNEI. V dropped 7 bases and J dropped 0; count of bases not matched to a gene: 4. For the CDR3, the DNA is TGTGCCAGCACCCGGACAGGGGTCTCCTACGAGCAGTACTTC. Amino acids: CASTRTGVSYEQYF. Together with reference TRBV2 and TRBJ2-7, the CDR3 gives the full variable domain: EPEVTQTPSHQVTQMGQEVILRCVPISNHLYFYWYRQILGQKVEFLVSFYNNEISEKSEIFDDQFSVERPDGSNFTLKIRSTKLEDSAMYFCASTRTGVSYEQYFGPGTRLTVT.

The chain is built from TRBV4-2 and TRBJ1-5; 11 bases match TRBD1. Germline V gives CDR1 LGHNA, CDR2 YNFKEQ. The length of the CDR3 is 16 residues. The V and J ends lost 3 bases and 3 bases, in that order; junction bases with no gene match: 4. The CDR3 DNA reads as TGTGCCAGCAGCCACAGGGACAGGGGGGACAATCAGCCCCAGCATTTT. It translates to CASSHRDRGDNQPQHF.

The chain combines TRBV4-1 with TRBJ2-2; 8 bases fit TRBD1. The CDR3 is 16 amino acids. J lost 3 bases, V lost 0 bases, and 3 bases had no gene match. Germline V gives CDR1 MGHRA, CDR2 YSYEKL. The CDR3 reads CASSQDHRGYTGELFF. As DNA, the CDR3 is TGCGCCAGCAGCCAAGATCACAGGGGGTACACCGGGGAGCTGTTTTTT.

This chain connects TRBV4-1 to TRBJ1-3, with D possibly TRBD1 on 6 matching bases. V was shortened by 1 base and J by 2 bases, with 15 bases between the two germline ends. CDR1 is MGHRA and CDR2 is YSYEKL in the germline V gene. This CDR3 is 17 amino acids long. Written as DNA, the CDR3 is TGCGCCAGCAGCCAAGGGGACACCATCCCACCTGGAAACACCATATATTTT. Translated, it gives CASSQGDTIPPGNTIYF.

The rearrangement joins TRBV7-2 to TRBJ1-2, with 7 bases lining up with TRBD1. V shed 5 bases and J 6 bases; nucleotides not matched to a gene: 18. Germline CDR1 SGHTA, CDR2 FQGNSA. The CDR3 is 17 residues long. In DNA form, the CDR3 reads TGTGCCAGCAGCCCCAATACTGAGAGGGGGCGATCGAATGGCTACACCTTC. It is translated as CASSPNTERGRSNGYTF.

The rearrangement links TRBV18 to TRBJ1-2; unclear D gene. The V and J ends lost 3 bases and 3 bases respectively, with 8 bases between them. The CDR3 is 13 residues long. From germline, CDR1 is KGHSH and CDR2 LQKENI. The CDR3 nucleotides read TGTGCCAGCTCACCCCCGCGGCACTATGGCTACACCTTC. It yields the protein CASSPPRHYGYTF.

This sequence joins TRBV11-2 and TRBJ2-4; D is perhaps TRBD1 (6 bases). This CDR3 contains 17 residues. The V end was cut by 2 bases, the J end by 5 bases, with 19 bases between. Germline CDR1 is SGHAT and CDR2 is FQNNGV. The CDR3 region has the DNA TGTGCCAGCAGCTTAATCTCCGGCAGGGGAAAGGAAAACATTCAGTACTTC. Residues: CASSLISGRGKENIQYF.

The chain carries TRBV7-2 and TRBJ1-1, with 9 bases that match TRBD1. The ends lost 7 bases at V and 3 bases at J; junction bases unmatched: 3. The CDR3 spans 13 residues. Germline-derived CDR1 and CDR2 are SGHTA and FQGNSA. The CDR3: CASMRTGDTEAFF. CDR3 DNA sequence: TGTGCCAGCATGCGGACAGGGGACACTGAAGCTTTCTTT.

This clone was observed once. This sequence joins TRBV7-9 and TRBJ2-2; a weak D match, TRBD1 (6 bases). This CDR3 is 16 amino acids long. Trimming stripped 4 bases from V and 5 bases from J, with 17 bases between. Germline CDR1 reads SEHNR; CDR2 reads FQNEAQ (reference sequence). CDR3 residues: CASSSLQGWGTGELFF. CDR3 bases: TGTGCCAGCAGCTCTTTACAGGGTTGGGGAACCGGGGAGCTGTTTTTT. Based on the CDR3 plus reference TRBV7-9 and TRBJ2-2, the full variable domain is DTGVSQNPRHKITKRGQNVTFRCDPISEHNRLYWYRQTLGQGPEFLTYFQNEAQLEKSRLLSDRFSAERPKGSFSTLEIQRTEQGDSAMYLCASSSLQGWGTGELFFGEGSRLTVL.

The count of this clone is one. V usage is TRBV7-2 and J usage is TRBJ1-2; 10 bases match TRBD1. This CDR3 has 18 residues. Germline V gene lookup returns CDR1 SGHTA and CDR2 FQGNSA. Losses at the gene ends were 5 bases for V and 3 bases for J; bases not matched to a gene: 15. CDR3 sequence reads: CASSPRAGTGDAYYGYTF. DNA of the CDR3: TGTGCCAGCAGCCCTAGAGCCGGGACAGGGGACGCGTACTATGGCTACACCTTC.

This rearrangement joins TRBV5-4 to TRBJ1-2, with D hard to call. Between the trimmed V and J ends, which lost 2 bases and 1 base, there was a span of 12 bases. CDR3 length equals 15 residues. The germline V gene has CDR1 SGHNT and CDR2 YYREEE (reference sequence). CDR3 DNA sequence: TGTGCCAGCAGCTTCTCTGGGAGGGATAACTATGGCTACACCTTC. This sequence encodes CASSFSGRDNYGYTF.

This chain joins TRBV6-5 and TRBJ1-1; D perhaps matches TRBD1 (6 bases). Germline V CDR1 and CDR2: MNHEY, SVGAGI. This CDR3 spans 12 amino acids. V was cut by 8 bases and J by 3 bases, with 10 bases left in between. The CDR3 is CASLRGDTEAFF. The CDR3 DNA reads TGTGCCAGCCTCAGGGGTGACACTGAAGCTTTCTTT.

The gene calls are TRBV5-1 and TRBJ2-7, with 7 bases fitting TRBD1. The CDR3 runs to 15 residues. The J segment lost 5 bases and the V segment lost 2 bases, leaving 10 bases of the junction unmatched. CDR1 is SGHRS, CDR2 YFSETQ, per germline. CDR3 nucleotide sequence: TGCGCCAGCAGCTTAGGAGACAGGGTTATGAACGAGCAGTACTTC. Protein sequence: CASSLGDRVMNEQYF.

This sequence joins TRBV28 and TRBJ2-2, with D possibly being TRBD2 (7 bases). This CDR3 contains 15 residues. Germline V lookup: CDR1 MDHEN, CDR2 SYDVKM. The V and J ends lost 11 bases and 6 bases respectively, with 22 bases between them. CDR3 sequence reads: CAVRWGGGAAGELFF. As DNA, the CDR3 is TGTGCCGTCCGATGGGGCGGGGGCGCTGCCGGGGAGCTGTTTTTT.

CDR3 loop: CSVTLLTGTEAFF. Here the CDR3 DNA reads TGCAGCGTTACACTCCTGACAGGGACTGAAGCTTTCTTT. The V call is TRBV29-1, the J call TRBJ1-1; the match to TRBD1 covers 7 bases. The CDR3 has 13 residues. From germline, CDR1 is SQVTM and CDR2 ANQGSEA. V shed 5 bases, J shed 5 bases, and the junction held 8 bases outside the gene matches. Combining the CDR3 with reference TRBV29-1 and TRBJ1-1 gives the whole variable domain SAVISQKPSRDICQRGTSLTIQCQVDSQVTMMFWYRQQPGQSLTLIATANQGSEATYESGFVIDKFPISRPNLTFSTLTVSNMSPEDSSIYLCSVTLLTGTEAFFGQGTRLTVV.

This clone was picked up a small number of times. V and J are TRBV28 and TRBJ2-5; TRBD2 matches 11 bases. CDR3 size: 16 residues. V lost 3 bases, J lost 2 bases, and 5 bases stayed unmatched. The germline gives CDR1 MDHEN, CDR2 SYDVKM. The CDR3 sequence: CASSFVTSGGQETQYF. The CDR3 nucleotides are TGTGCCAGCAGTTTTGTTACTAGCGGGGGACAAGAGACCCAGTACTTC.

This chain connects TRBV13 to TRBJ2-7; D unresolved. The CDR3 is made up of 14 amino acids. V gave up 3 bases and J gave up 3 bases, with 12 bases separating them. The germline CDR1 and CDR2 sequences are PRHDT and FYEKMQ (reference sequence). The CDR3 here is CASSFGTVNYEQYF. DNA for the CDR3: TGTGCCAGCAGCTTCGGTACAGTAAACTACGAGCAGTACTTC. Using reference TRBV13 and TRBJ2-7 for the parts outside the CDR3, the full variable domain is AAGVIQSPRHLIKEKRETATLKCYPIPRHDTVYWYQQGPGQDPQFLISFYEKMQSDKGSIPDRFSAQQFSDYHSELNMSSLELGDSALYFCASSFGTVNYEQYFGPGTRLTVT.